These T cell receptor beta chains were read from a single sample in a study of blood T cells in healthy people across ages. TCRdb reanalysed the 5' RACE reads using MiXCR and keeps one entry per CDR3 protein. The sample has about 1.6 million distinct CDR3 sequences, almost 35% seen once; the top ten hold about 11%. The sequencing sample was made of blood. The origin of the receptors is a woman in her 30s in good health. The CDR3 runs from the conserved cysteine through the conserved F or W. D genes are given only for firm matches. Part of the rows lack a size; the others show once, few, many or a class for expanded clones.

D gene: -; V gene: TRBV10-3; clone size: -; CDR3 length: 19; J gene: TRBJ2-1; CDR3 protein: CAISGFGAVGGESYNEQFF; CDR3 DNA: TGTGCCATCAGTGGGTTCGGGGCCGTTGGCGGGGAATCCTACAATGAGCAGTTCTTC
D gene: -; V gene: TRBV12-3/TRBV12-4; clone size: -; CDR3 length: 14; J gene: TRBJ1-4; CDR3 protein: CASTLRGSGEKLFF; CDR3 DNA: TGTGCCAGCACCTTGAGGGGTTCGGGTGAAAAACTGTTTTTT
D gene: -; V gene: TRBV5-1; clone size: few; CDR3 length: 13; J gene: TRBJ2-3; CDR3 protein: CASDLSGTDTQYF; CDR3 DNA: TGCGCCAGTGACCTCTCTGGTACAGATACGCAGTATTTT
D gene: -; V gene: TRBV11-2; clone size: few; CDR3 length: 17; J gene: TRBJ2-7; CDR3 protein: CASSSFPSGDRPYEQYF; CDR3 DNA: TGTGCCAGCAGCTCCTTTCCTTCGGGAGACAGGCCCTACGAGCAGTACTTC
D gene: -; V gene: TRBV5-1; clone size: -; CDR3 length: 16; J gene: TRBJ2-3; CDR3 protein: CASSPPESAKADTQYF; CDR3 DNA: TGCGCCAGCAGCCCTCCTGAAAGTGCGAAGGCAGATACGCAGTATTTT
D gene: -; V gene: TRBV6-5; clone size: -; CDR3 length: 14; J gene: TRBJ2-7; CDR3 protein: CASSCDWQTYEQYF; CDR3 DNA: TGTGCCAGCAGTTGCGACTGGCAAACCTACGAGCAGTACTTC
D gene: TRBD1; V gene: TRBV7-9; clone size: few; CDR3 length: 14; J gene: TRBJ1-2; CDR3 protein: CASSSTTGEDGYTF; CDR3 DNA: TGTGCCAGCAGCTCCACGACAGGGGAGGATGGCTACACCTTC
D gene: -; V gene: TRBV4-1; clone size: once; CDR3 length: 13; J gene: TRBJ2-2; CDR3 protein: CASSALGAGELFF; CDR3 DNA: TGCGCCAGCAGTGCACTGGGGGCGGGGGAGCTGTTTTTT
D gene: -; V gene: TRBV27; clone size: -; CDR3 length: 11; J gene: TRBJ2-4; CDR3 protein: CASSSSAGQYF; CDR3 DNA: TGTGCCAGCAGTTCGAGTGCTGGGCAGTACTTC
D gene: -; V gene: TRBV12-3/TRBV12-4; clone size: many; CDR3 length: 12; J gene: TRBJ2-7; CDR3 protein: CASTKVGDEQYF; CDR3 DNA: TGTGCCAGCACCAAAGTTGGGGACGAGCAGTACTTC
D gene: TRBD1; V gene: TRBV7-2; clone size: few; CDR3 length: 18; J gene: TRBJ2-5; CDR3 protein: CASSYVLLWDSHEETQYF; CDR3 DNA: TGTGCCAGCAGCTACGTATTACTATGGGACAGTCATGAGGAGACCCAGTACTTC
D gene: -; V gene: TRBV5-1; clone size: -; CDR3 length: 13; J gene: TRBJ1-1; CDR3 protein: CASSYAGLSGAFF; CDR3 DNA: TGCGCCAGCAGCTACGCAGGGTTGTCGGGAGCTTTCTTT
D gene: TRBD1; V gene: TRBV20-1; clone size: -; CDR3 length: 15; J gene: TRBJ1-1; CDR3 protein: CSARDREAMNTEAFF; CDR3 DNA: TGCAGTGCTAGGGACAGGGAAGCCATGAACACTGAAGCTTTCTTT
D gene: TRBD2; V gene: TRBV7-9; clone size: -; CDR3 length: 16; J gene: TRBJ2-1; CDR3 protein: CASISSGTSRYNEQFF; CDR3 DNA: TGTGCCAGCATCTCGTCAGGGACTAGCCGCTACAATGAGCAGTTCTTC
D gene: -; V gene: TRBV12-3/TRBV12-4; clone size: -; CDR3 length: 13; J gene: TRBJ1-5; CDR3 protein: CASSLASSQPQHF; CDR3 DNA: TGTGCCAGCAGTTTGGCCAGCAGTCAGCCCCAGCATTTT
D gene: TRBD1; V gene: TRBV29-1; clone size: many; CDR3 length: 14; J gene: TRBJ1-5; CDR3 protein: CSVTGTGTNQPQHF; CDR3 DNA: TGCAGCGTTACCGGGACAGGGACCAATCAGCCCCAGCATTTT
D gene: -; V gene: TRBV14; clone size: -; CDR3 length: 13; J gene: TRBJ2-1; CDR3 protein: CASSQAGPNAQFF; CDR3 DNA: TGTGCCAGCAGCCAAGCGGGACCGAATGCGCAGTTCTTC
D gene: -; V gene: TRBV20-1; clone size: once; CDR3 length: 13; J gene: TRBJ1-5; CDR3 protein: CSARGGYNQPQHF; CDR3 DNA: TGCAGTGCTAGGGGGGGGTACAATCAGCCCCAGCATTTT
D gene: TRBD2; V gene: TRBV12-3/TRBV12-4; clone size: few; CDR3 length: 14; J gene: TRBJ2-7; CDR3 protein: CASSLAREPYEQYF; CDR3 DNA: TGTGCCAGCAGTTTAGCGCGGGAGCCCTACGAGCAGTACTTC
D gene: TRBD2; V gene: TRBV5-4; clone size: -; CDR3 length: 17; J gene: TRBJ2-7; CDR3 protein: CASSWGLAGETSYEQYF; CDR3 DNA: TGTGCCAGCAGCTGGGGCCTAGCGGGGGAAACCTCCTACGAGCAGTACTTC
D gene: -; V gene: TRBV29-1; clone size: once; CDR3 length: 14; J gene: TRBJ1-2; CDR3 protein: CSVAARFSRDGYTF; CDR3 DNA: TGCAGCGTTGCCGCAAGGTTTTCAAGGGATGGCTACACCTTC
D gene: -; V gene: TRBV19; clone size: -; CDR3 length: 17; J gene: TRBJ2-1; CDR3 protein: CASSPQAVTGPYNEQFF; CDR3 DNA: TGTGCCAGTAGCCCGCAGGCAGTCACCGGACCTTACAATGAGCAGTTCTTC
D gene: -; V gene: TRBV29-1; clone size: many; CDR3 length: 13; J gene: TRBJ2-3; CDR3 protein: CSVVGHYTDTQYF; CDR3 DNA: TGCAGCGTTGTGGGCCATTACACAGATACGCAGTATTTT
D gene: -; V gene: TRBV12-3/TRBV12-4; clone size: -; CDR3 length: 14; J gene: TRBJ2-1; CDR3 protein: CASSLEAAYNEQCF; CDR3 DNA: TGTGCCAGCAGTTTAGAGGCCGCATACAATGAGCAGTGCTTC
D gene: -; V gene: TRBV5-6; clone size: -; CDR3 length: 14; J gene: TRBJ2-5; CDR3 protein: CASSSGQPSATQYF; CDR3 DNA: TGTGCCAGCAGCTCTGGGCAGCCTAGCGCGACCCAGTACTTC
D gene: TRBD1; V gene: TRBV27; clone size: many; CDR3 length: 16; J gene: TRBJ2-7; CDR3 protein: CASSLIGQGNNYEQYF; CDR3 DNA: TGTGCCAGCAGTTTAATAGGACAGGGGAATAACTACGAGCAGTACTTC
D gene: -; V gene: TRBV4-1; clone size: many; CDR3 length: 14; J gene: TRBJ2-3; CDR3 protein: CASSQEAASFTQYF; CDR3 DNA: TGCGCCAGCAGCCAAGAAGCTGCCTCGTTTACGCAGTATTTT
D gene: -; V gene: TRBV6-1; clone size: -; CDR3 length: 14; J gene: TRBJ2-7; CDR3 protein: CASSEARASYEQYF; CDR3 DNA: TGTGCCAGCAGTGAGGCCAGAGCCTCCTACGAGCAGTACTTC
D gene: TRBD1; V gene: TRBV20-1; clone size: -; CDR3 length: 14; J gene: TRBJ1-2; CDR3 protein: CSARTGRSGYGHTF; CDR3 DNA: TGCAGTGCTAGGACAGGGAGGAGCGGCTATGGCCACACCTTC
D gene: -; V gene: TRBV7-9; clone size: -; CDR3 length: 18; J gene: TRBJ2-1; CDR3 protein: CASSLIRGGRGYHNEQFF; CDR3 DNA: TGTGCCAGCAGCTTAATTCGGGGCGGAAGGGGATATCACAATGAGCAGTTCTTC
D gene: -; V gene: TRBV5-4; clone size: -; CDR3 length: 15; J gene: TRBJ2-3; CDR3 protein: CASSLERRGDDTQYF; CDR3 DNA: TGTGCCAGCAGCTTGGAACGGAGGGGCGATGATACGCAGTATTTT
D gene: TRBD2; V gene: TRBV11-2; clone size: -; CDR3 length: 17; J gene: TRBJ2-4; CDR3 protein: CASTNATSGSRWGIQYF; CDR3 DNA: TGTGCCAGCACCAATGCGACTAGCGGGAGCCGTTGGGGCATTCAGTACTTC
D gene: -; V gene: TRBV5-5; clone size: few; CDR3 length: 15; J gene: TRBJ2-3; CDR3 protein: CASSLAPSRTDTQYF; CDR3 DNA: TGTGCCAGCAGCTTGGCCCCTAGCCGCACAGATACGCAGTATTTT
D gene: TRBD1; V gene: TRBV14; clone size: -; CDR3 length: 13; J gene: TRBJ2-1; CDR3 protein: CASRDRFRDEQFF; CDR3 DNA: TGTGCCAGCAGGGACAGGTTTAGGGATGAGCAGTTCTTC
D gene: -; V gene: TRBV10-3; clone size: few; CDR3 length: 13; J gene: TRBJ1-1; CDR3 protein: CAISGGVNTEAFF; CDR3 DNA: TGTGCCATCAGTGGGGGAGTCAACACTGAAGCTTTCTTT
D gene: -; V gene: TRBV7-9; clone size: many; CDR3 length: 17; J gene: TRBJ2-1; CDR3 protein: CASSLVAAGAGMAEQFF; CDR3 DNA: TGTGCCAGCAGCTTAGTGGCCGCGGGGGCCGGTATGGCTGAGCAGTTCTTC
D gene: TRBD1; V gene: TRBV20-1; clone size: few; CDR3 length: 14; J gene: TRBJ2-7; CDR3 protein: CSAETGRGLYEQYF; CDR3 DNA: TGCAGTGCTGAGACAGGCAGGGGGCTCTACGAGCAGTACTTC
D gene: -; V gene: TRBV7-9; clone size: few; CDR3 length: 15; J gene: TRBJ2-1; CDR3 protein: CASSLDSLGGNEQFF; CDR3 DNA: TGTGCCAGCAGCTTGGACTCCTTGGGGGGAAATGAGCAGTTCTTC
D gene: TRBD2; V gene: TRBV15; clone size: few; CDR3 length: 14; J gene: TRBJ2-1; CDR3 protein: CATRASGGGDEQFF; CDR3 DNA: TGTGCCACCAGGGCTAGCGGGGGCGGAGATGAGCAGTTCTTC
D gene: TRBD1; V gene: TRBV20-1; clone size: -; CDR3 length: 12; J gene: TRBJ2-1; CDR3 protein: CSERDRSNEQFF; CDR3 DNA: TGCAGTGAAAGGGACAGGAGTAATGAGCAGTTCTTC
D gene: -; V gene: TRBV10-3; clone size: few; CDR3 length: 14; J gene: TRBJ2-2; CDR3 protein: CAIRPTGNTGELFF; CDR3 DNA: TGTGCCATCAGACCGACAGGGAACACCGGGGAGCTGTTTTTT
D gene: TRBD1; V gene: TRBV29-1; clone size: few; CDR3 length: 13; J gene: TRBJ1-1; CDR3 protein: CSVGTGGFAEAFF; CDR3 DNA: TGCAGCGTTGGGACAGGGGGTTTCGCTGAAGCTTTCTTT
D gene: -; V gene: TRBV12-3/TRBV12-4; clone size: -; CDR3 length: 13; J gene: TRBJ1-5; CDR3 protein: CASTLTENQPQHF; CDR3 DNA: TGTGCCAGCACCTTGACAGAGAATCAGCCCCAGCATTTT
D gene: -; V gene: TRBV5-1; clone size: many; CDR3 length: 16; J gene: TRBJ2-1; CDR3 protein: CASSLKGGGLYNEQFF; CDR3 DNA: TGCGCCAGCAGCTTGAAAGGGGGGGGACTCTACAATGAGCAGTTCTTC
D gene: TRBD2; V gene: TRBV11-2; clone size: -; CDR3 length: 16; J gene: TRBJ2-1; CDR3 protein: CASSPPGLAGGGEQFF; CDR3 DNA: TGTGCCAGCAGCCCACCGGGACTAGCGGGAGGGGGTGAGCAGTTCTTC
D gene: -; V gene: TRBV6-1; clone size: -; CDR3 length: 15; J gene: TRBJ2-6; CDR3 protein: CASSEAGPGANVLTF; CDR3 DNA: TGTGCCAGCAGTGAAGCGGGGCCTGGGGCCAACGTCCTGACTTTC
D gene: -; V gene: TRBV2; clone size: -; CDR3 length: 14; J gene: TRBJ1-6; CDR3 protein: CASSSDRARSPLHF; CDR3 DNA: TGTGCCAGCAGTTCCGACAGAGCGCGTTCACCCCTCCACTTT
D gene: -; V gene: TRBV11-2; clone size: few; CDR3 length: 15; J gene: TRBJ2-1; CDR3 protein: CASSAYRDPFNEQFF; CDR3 DNA: TGTGCCAGCAGCGCATACCGGGACCCGTTCAATGAGCAGTTCTTC
D gene: -; V gene: TRBV6-1; clone size: few; CDR3 length: 13; J gene: TRBJ2-3; CDR3 protein: CASKVPGTDTQYF; CDR3 DNA: TGTGCCAGCAAGGTTCCGGGCACAGATACGCAGTATTTT
D gene: -; V gene: TRBV7-2; clone size: -; CDR3 length: 11; J gene: TRBJ2-4; CDR3 protein: CAGSLWGEQYF; CDR3 DNA: TGTGCCGGCAGCTTATGGGGGGAGCAGTACTTC
D gene: TRBD2; V gene: TRBV10-3; clone size: -; CDR3 length: 19; J gene: TRBJ2-1; CDR3 protein: CAISESGGGRGSSYNEQFF; CDR3 DNA: TGTGCCATCAGTGAGTCCGGGGGGGGACGCGGGAGCTCCTACAATGAGCAGTTCTTC
D gene: TRBD2; V gene: TRBV12-3/TRBV12-4; clone size: -; CDR3 length: 15; J gene: TRBJ2-4; CDR3 protein: CASKRDLGIGNIQYF; CDR3 DNA: TGTGCCAGCAAGCGGGATTTAGGGATTGGGAACATTCAGTACTTC
D gene: TRBD1; V gene: TRBV5-1; clone size: -; CDR3 length: 15; J gene: TRBJ1-6; CDR3 protein: CASSLDRTGSSPLHF; CDR3 DNA: TGCGCCAGCAGCTTGGACAGGACAGGGAGTTCACCCCTCCACTTT